This T cell receptor (beta chain) originates from a study of OX40 agonist ivuxolimab in advanced cancers. For the study at large: Aged roughly 23 to 90 with a mean of approximately 57 years, they were under 85% male.

Concerning this clone: Its cognate antigen is unknown.

CDR1 and CDR2 (germline): SGHVS, FQNEAQ. CDR3 length: 14 amino acids. V was clipped by 5 bases and J by 5 bases, with 14 bases between them. Clones were sequenced by immunoSEQ multiplex PCR, and TCRdb holds only the in-frame ones, with some missing. The table lists fewer than 95,000 clones, roughly nine tenths of them singletons. Study-wide points: In a subset of nonresponders, normalized T-cell clonal expansion was also low. In the 0.1 to 3.0 mg/kg range, CD4+ and CD8+ blood T cells had expanded clonally by week 6.

The starting material was CD4+ or CD8+ T cells sorted from blood, obtained in a trial of the OX40 agonist ivuxolimab. The chain carries TRBV7-8 and TRBJ2-3; D may be TRBD1 (5 bases). This TCR derives from an adult with an advanced solid tumor such as melanoma, head and neck, liver or kidney cancer. The DNA for the CDR3 is TGTGCCAGCAGCCGGACAAGGTTATTAGATACGCAGTATTTT. This translates into CASSRTRLLDTQYF.